These 6 T cell receptor beta chains were all obtained from the same sample, sequenced in a study of cytomegalovirus exposure and HLA in healthy donors. The PCR contained 60 Vbeta and 13 Jbeta primers. Profiled with immunoSEQ multiplex PCR; TCRdb holds only in-frame clones, not every one. The sample lists about 130,000 clones; roughly 79% were seen once. The specimen was PBMCs. The receptors here all came from a woman between 50 and 59 years old in good health and CMV-seronegative.

The chain joins TRBV6-5 to TRBJ1-1; D gene ambiguous. V lost 2 bases to trimming and J lost 1 base, with 5 bases between them. CDR1 and CDR2 (germline): MNHEY, SVGAGI. This CDR3 has 13 residues. CDR3 DNA sequence: TGTGCCAGCAGTTACGCGGGGAACACTGAAGCTTTCTTT. Amino acid sequence: CASSYAGNTEAFF.

The CDR3 nucleotides read TGTGCCAGCAGCGTAGAGGCGGGAGTACAGTTCTTC. Translation: CASSVEAGVQFF. V usage is TRBV9 and J usage is TRBJ2-1; 7 bases align to TRBD2. Per the germline V gene, CDR1 is SGDLS and CDR2 is YYNGEE. V was pared by 0 bases and J by 13 bases, with 4 bases of the junction left unmatched. The CDR3 sequence is 12 residues long. The entire variable domain, with the rest obtained from reference TRBV9 and TRBJ2-1, is as follows: DSGVTQTPKHLITATGQRVTLRCSPRSGDLSVYWYQQSLDQGLQFLIQYYNGEERAKGNILERFSAQQFPDLHSELNLSSLELGDSALYFCASSVEAGVQFFGPGTRLTVL.

This clone appeared a few times. The chain uses TRBV27 and TRBJ1-1; 9 positions match TRBD1. The CDR3 length is 14 residues. Trimming took 6 bases from V and 5 from J; bases not matched to a gene: 7. The germline CDR1 and CDR2 sequences are MNHEY and SMNVEV (reference sequence). CDR3 residues: CASRVSQGATEAFF. The CDR3, as DNA: TGTGCCAGCAGGGTTTCACAGGGGGCAACTGAAGCTTTCTTT.

This chain's CDR3 is CASSLPGWTGELFF. CDR3 nucleotides: TGCGCCAGCAGCTTGCCAGGGTGGACCGGGGAGCTGTTTTTT. The chain combines TRBV5-1 with TRBJ2-2, with D tentatively TRBD1 (5 bases). CDR3 length: 14 amino acids. Germline loops: CDR1 SGHRS, CDR2 YFSETQ. V lost 1 base to trimming and J lost 5 bases, with 9 bases between them.

This clone was counted only a few times. This chain's CDR3 is CASSSAGKGYTF. Written as DNA, the CDR3 is TGTGCCAGTAGTTCGGCAGGGAAGGGCTACACCTTC. V is TRBV19 and J is TRBJ1-2, with D tentatively TRBD1 (5 bases). The CDR3 totals 12 residues. The germline V gene encodes CDR1 LNHDA and CDR2 SQIVND (reference sequence). V was shortened by 5 bases and J by 8 bases, with 12 bases between the two germline ends.

The chain has TRBV29-1 and TRBJ2-1; 8 bases align to TRBD1. Germline loops: CDR1 SQVTM, CDR2 ANQGSEA. The CDR3 is made up of 14 amino acids. V shed 6 bases and J 7 bases; nucleotides not matched to a gene: 11. CDR3 sequence (DNA): TGCAGCGTGACTCGGGGACAGGTCGGGAATGAGCAGTTCTTC. Residues: CSVTRGQVGNEQFF.